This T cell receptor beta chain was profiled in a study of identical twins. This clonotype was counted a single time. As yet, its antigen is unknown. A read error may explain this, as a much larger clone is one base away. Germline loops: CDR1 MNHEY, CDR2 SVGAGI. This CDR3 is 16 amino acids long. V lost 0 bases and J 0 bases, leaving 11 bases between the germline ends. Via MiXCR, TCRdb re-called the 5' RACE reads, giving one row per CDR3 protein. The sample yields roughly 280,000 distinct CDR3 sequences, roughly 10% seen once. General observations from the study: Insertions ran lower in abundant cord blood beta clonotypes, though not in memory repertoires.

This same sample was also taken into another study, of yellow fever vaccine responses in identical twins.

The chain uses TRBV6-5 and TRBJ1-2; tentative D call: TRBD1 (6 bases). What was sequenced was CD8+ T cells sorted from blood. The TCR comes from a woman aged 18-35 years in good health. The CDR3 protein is CASSYSGAEANYGYTF. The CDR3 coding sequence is TGTGCCAGCAGTTACTCGGGGGCAGAAGCTAACTATGGCTACACCTTC.